This note documents a single TCR beta chain sequence. A junction end diverges from the germline sequence, so it may reflect a read error. Germline V gene sequence: CDR1 SQVTM, CDR2 ANQGSEA. This CDR3 contains 12 residues. The source of the sample is a study of tumor and adjacent non-tumor tissue in lung cancer. Study-level information: There were roughly 11 adenocarcinoma, a couple of squamous cell carcinoma and 1 small cell lung cancer cases. The patients, about nine men and a few women, were 31 to 76 with stage I to III disease.

TCRbeta libraries were built with three rounds of nested PCR, modified from ARM-PCR. TCRdb recomputed calls from the multiplex PCR reads with MiXCR, one row per CDR3 protein. The sample shows nearly 50,000 distinct CDR3 sequences, 64% of them seen only once. The template was RNA from unsorted bulk tissue. This non-tumor lung sample came from over 3 cm beyond the tumor edge. Chemotherapy-naive patients with new lung cancer underwent thoracic surgery in China, August–November 2014. The specimen sequenced was distant non-tumor lung tissue. The gene calls are TRBV29-1 and TRBJ1-2; the match to TRBD1 covers 7 bases. This receptor was taken from a woman in her 70s with non-small cell lung cancer. The CDR3 coding sequence is TGCAGCGTTGAGGACAGGCCCTATGGATACACCTTC. It yields the protein CSVEDRPYGYTF. The variable domain in full, with the rest retrieved from reference TRBV29-1 and TRBJ1-2, is SAVISQKPSRDICQRGTSLTIQCQVDSQVTMMFWYRQQPGQSLTLIATANQGSEATYESGFVIDKFPISRPNLTFSTLTVSNMSPEDSSIYLCSVEDRPYGYTFGSGTRLTVV.